The clone carrying this T cell receptor beta chain was recorded many times. Its target is unknown. The data originate from a study of T cells after yellow fever vaccination. About the study: With SMART-Seq v4 Ultra Low Input, the fractions containing low cell numbers were prepared. Notes on the study in general: A large majority of primary-vaccination clones showed up again after the booster (96% CD4, around 90% CD8). Sorted repertoires could include abundant contaminating clonotypes from bulk cells. Across the CD4 and CD8 compartments, a small share of clonotypes was present in both.

The CDR3 totals 14 residues. V lost 6 bases and J lost 5; bases outside the gene matches: 11. The germline gives CDR1 DFQATT, CDR2 SNEGSKA (reference sequence). TCRdb recomputed calls from the 5' RACE reads with MiXCR, one row per CDR3 protein. The sample lists approximately 550,000 distinct CDR3 sequences; roughly 14% were seen once. The clonotype was recovered from a man younger than 45 who received the YFV17D yellow fever vaccine. The rearrangement links TRBV20-1 to TRBJ2-3, with 7 bases identical to TRBD2. This material consisted of PBMCs, taken on the day of the yellow fever booster vaccination. The CDR3 loop is CSALAAAEGDTQYF. CDR3 sequence (DNA): TGCAGTGCGCTAGCGGCTGCCGAGGGAGATACGCAGTATTTT.